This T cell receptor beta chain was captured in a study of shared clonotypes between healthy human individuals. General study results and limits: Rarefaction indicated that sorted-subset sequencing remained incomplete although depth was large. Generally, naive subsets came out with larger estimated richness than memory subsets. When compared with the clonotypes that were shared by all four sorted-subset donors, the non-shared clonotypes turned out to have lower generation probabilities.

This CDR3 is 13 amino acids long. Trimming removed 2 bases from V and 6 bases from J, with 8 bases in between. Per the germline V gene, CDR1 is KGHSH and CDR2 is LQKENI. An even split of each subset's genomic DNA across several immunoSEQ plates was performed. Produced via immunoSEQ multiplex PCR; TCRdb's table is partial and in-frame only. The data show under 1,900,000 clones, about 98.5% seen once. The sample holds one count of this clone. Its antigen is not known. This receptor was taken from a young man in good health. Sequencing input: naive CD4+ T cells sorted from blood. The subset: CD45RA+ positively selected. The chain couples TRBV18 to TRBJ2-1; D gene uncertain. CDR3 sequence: CASSPTWGNEQFF. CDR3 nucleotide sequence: TGTGCCAGCTCACCAACATGGGGCAATGAGCAGTTCTTC.